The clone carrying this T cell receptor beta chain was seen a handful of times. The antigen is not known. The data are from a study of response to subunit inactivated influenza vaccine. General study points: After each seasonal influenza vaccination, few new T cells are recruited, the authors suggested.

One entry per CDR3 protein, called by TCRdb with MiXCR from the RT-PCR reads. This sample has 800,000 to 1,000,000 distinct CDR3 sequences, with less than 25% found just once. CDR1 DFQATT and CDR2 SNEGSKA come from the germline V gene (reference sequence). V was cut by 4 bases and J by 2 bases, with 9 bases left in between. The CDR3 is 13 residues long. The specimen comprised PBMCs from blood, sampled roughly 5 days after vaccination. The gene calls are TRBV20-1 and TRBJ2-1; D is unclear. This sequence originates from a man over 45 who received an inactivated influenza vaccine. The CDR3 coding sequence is TGCAGTGCTAACCCCGACGCCTACAATGAGCAGTTCTTC. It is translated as CSANPDAYNEQFF.